These 10 T cell receptor beta chains came from one sample sequenced in a study of shared clonotypes between healthy human individuals (dated by TCRdb to 2019 to 2021). Library method: the immunoSEQ multiplex PCR assay. Imported from immuneACCESS, the table was reduced by TCRdb to in-frame sequences with V and J called. These copies leave out some clones; in studies compared against another copy, an unresolved V gene accounts for under half, and the cause of the remainder is not known. The table for this sample lists over 950,000 clones; about 72% of them were counted only once. In total, the top ten clones hold approximately 0.9% of the sample. Sequenced sample: memory CD4+ T cells from PBMCs. The cell subset or site label for this specimen denotes: CD45RA-negative fraction. These receptors were obtained from a man younger than 35 in good health. Some clones in this sample may be carry-over from other donors' samples.

This chain joins TRBV27 and TRBJ1-1, with 7 bases aligning to TRBD1. This CDR3 has 16 residues. The germline V gene encodes CDR1 MNHEY and CDR2 SMNVEV (reference sequence). V was pared by 5 bases and J by 6 bases, with 15 bases of the junction left unmatched. The CDR3 sequence is CASSPTTRGRRPEAFF. The CDR3 DNA is TGTGCCAGCAGTCCCACAACGAGGGGGCGTAGACCTGAAGCTTTCTTT.

This clone was recorded a few times. This chain uses TRBV29-1 with TRBJ1-2; no clear D gene. The CDR3 contains 12 residues. Germline loops: CDR1 SQVTM, CDR2 ANQGSEA. Trimming took 6 bases from V and 4 from J, leaving 12 bases between them. CDR3 sequence reads: CSVNRGGYGYTF. The CDR3 coding sequence is TGCAGCGTCAATCGGGGTGGCTATGGCTACACCTTC.

V usage is TRBV2 and J usage is TRBJ1-1, with D perhaps TRBD1 (5 bases). V lost 7 bases and J lost 4, with 13 bases in between. The CDR3 is made up of 13 amino acids. Germline V gives CDR1 SNHLY, CDR2 FYNNEI. CDR3 nucleotide sequence: TGTGCCAGCACAGACAGAGGGGCCACTGAAGCTTTCTTT. Translation gives CASTDRGATEAFF.

The rearrangement joins TRBV10-3 to TRBJ2-1; the D gene could be TRBD1 or TRBD2 (5 bases each). V lost 0 bases and J 6 bases, leaving 15 bases between the germline ends. The germline gives CDR1 ENHRY, CDR2 SYGVKD. The CDR3 covers 16 residues. The CDR3 sequence is CAISESRGIRVNEQFF. CDR3 nucleotide sequence: TGTGCCATCAGTGAGTCGAGGGGAATTCGGGTCAATGAGCAGTTCTTC.

This clone came up once. This chain joins TRBV6-1 and TRBJ1-1; TRBD1 is a possible D gene (5 bases). V was shortened by 0 bases and J by 1 base, with 6 bases between the two germline ends. The germline V gene has CDR1 MNHNS and CDR2 SASEGT. The CDR3 is 14 amino acids. CDR3 region: CASSEARGNTEAFF. The CDR3 DNA follows: TGTGCCAGCAGTGAAGCGAGGGGGAACACTGAAGCTTTCTTT.

This clone has just a few counts. The chain is built from TRBV9 and TRBJ1-3; D is ambiguous. Germline CDR1 reads SGDLS; CDR2 reads YYNGEE. Trimming removed 4 bases from V and 3 bases from J, with 14 bases in between. The CDR3 has 15 amino acids. CDR3 sequence (DNA): TGTGCCAGCAGCCCCTCCGGGCGGAGTGGAAACACCATATATTTT. This encodes CASSPSGRSGNTIYF.

This sequence joins TRBV6-5 and TRBJ2-1; 7 bases are a match to TRBD1. This CDR3 comprises 15 residues. The trim removed 2 bases at V and 6 bases at J, leaving 7 bases unmatched. From germline, CDR1 is MNHEY and CDR2 SVGAGI. In nucleotides, the CDR3 is TGTGCCAGCAGTTACCCAACATACAGGGGCAATGAGCAGTTCTTC. Its translation is CASSYPTYRGNEQFF.

This rearrangement joins TRBV7-9 to TRBJ1-5, with 7 bases lining up with TRBD1. The CDR3 has 15 amino acids. With 1 base clipped from V and 7 bases from J, the junction kept 7 bases outside the gene matches. Germline loops: CDR1 SEHNR, CDR2 FQNEAQ (reference sequence). CDR3 protein: CASSLEGAGGQPQHF. The CDR3 DNA reads as TGTGCCAGCAGCTTAGAGGGGGCAGGAGGACAGCCCCAGCATTTT.

The rearrangement uses TRBV18 and TRBJ2-7; TRBD1 agrees at 9 bases. Germline V lookup: CDR1 KGHSH, CDR2 LQKENI. CDR3 length: 16 residues. V lost 6 bases to trimming and J lost 6 bases; unmatched junction nucleotides: 15. CDR3 DNA: TGTGCCAGCTCTCACGCAACCGGGACAGGGATTTCCGAGCAGTACTTC. Residues: CASSHATGTGISEQYF. The full variable domain, rest sourced from reference TRBV18 and TRBJ2-7, is NAGVMQNPRHLVRRRGQEARLRCSPMKGHSHVYWYRQLPEEGLKFMVYLQKENIIDESGMPKERFSAEFPKEGPSILRIQQVVRGDSAAYFCASSHATGTGISEQYFGPGTRLTVT.

This chain links TRBV7-8 with TRBJ1-2; TRBD1 matches at 7 bases. This CDR3 is 15 amino acids long. In germline, CDR1 is SGHVS, CDR2 FQNEAQ. Unmatched junction bases numbered 15, after V lost 10 bases and J lost 4 bases. The CDR3: CATRNRGGETYGYTF. CDR3 bases: TGTGCCACCAGAAATAGAGGGGGCGAAACCTATGGCTACACCTTC.